These 26 T cell receptor beta chains were sequenced from one sample in a study of T cells in women clearing cervical HPV infection. Repertoires were generated with immunoSEQ multiplex PCR, while TCRdb's copy carries only in-frame clones and drops some. This sample's clone table lists some 40,000 clones. Sequencing was performed on blood buffy coat. The receptor set was obtained from a woman aged 18 to 75 with a cervical HPV16 infection that either progressed to CIN3+ or cleared (not recorded which).

Of note for this clone: The CDR3 goes on 3 residues after the read ends, and that part is filled in from the germline J gene. The chain recombines TRBV20-1 with TRBJ2-1, with 10 bases aligning to TRBD2. The junction had 5 bases not matched to a gene; V was cut back by 2 bases and J by 1 base. This CDR3 comprises 16 residues. Germline CDR1 is DFQATT and CDR2 is SNEGSKA (reference sequence). CDR3 bases read: TGCAGTGCTAGACCCCTGACTAGCGGGTCCTACAATGAG. Residues: CSARPLTSGSYNE. The full CDR3 is CSARPLTSGSYNEQFF.

CDR3 region: CAWGGGLGYGYTF. The CDR3 bases that were read are TGTGCCTGGGGAGGGGGCTTGGGCTATGGC. The chain is built from TRBV30 and TRBJ1-2; TRBD1 agrees at 7 bases. Sequencing ends 3 residues short of the CDR3 end; the germline J gene provides the rest. Germline V gene lookup returns CDR1 GTSNPN and CDR2 SVGIG (reference sequence). The CDR3 length is 13 residues. V gave up 5 bases and J gave up 4 bases; unmatched junction bases: 7.

Points on this clone: The read comes to an end 3 residues before the CDR3 does, leaving the germline J gene to fill in the end. Within the sample, other DNA sequences also encode this same CDR3. The V call is TRBV6-2 or TRBV6-3, the J call TRBJ2-2, with 8 bases that match TRBD2. V lost 5 bases and J lost 3; bases outside the gene matches: 5. Germline CDR1 reads MNHEY; CDR2 reads SVGEGT. CDR3 length: 15 residues. This CDR3 is CASSAGGGHTGELFF. CDR3 DNA, as far as it was read: TGTGCCAGCAGTGCGGGAGGTGGGCACACCGGGGAG.

As concerns this clone: The sequenced fragment ends 3 residues before the CDR3 boundary, so the rest is inferred from the germline J gene. The J gene is TRBJ2-4, the V gene TRBV18, with 8 bases lining up with TRBD1. Germline V gene sequence: CDR1 KGHSH, CDR2 LQKENI. With 6 bases clipped from V and 0 bases from J, the junction kept 7 bases outside the gene matches. This CDR3 spans 16 amino acids. The CDR3 DNA, read in part, is TGTGCCAGCTCCCGGACAGGGTCCCTAGCCAAAAACATT. It codes for CASSRTGSLAKNI. From start to end, the CDR3 is CASSRTGSLAKNIQYF.

Incomplete CDR3 DNA: TGCGCCAGCAGTCCTACAGGGGACTGGAATGGC. Translation gives CASSPTGDWNG. The whole CDR3 reads CASSPTGDWNGYTF. The chain uses TRBV5-1 and TRBJ1-2; 7 nucleotides align to TRBD1. The read terminates 3 residues before the CDR3 end, so the remaining end is supplied by the germline J gene. There are 14 residues in the CDR3. With 5 bases clipped from V and 6 bases from J, the junction kept 10 bases outside the gene matches. Per the germline V gene, CDR1 is SGHRS and CDR2 is YFSETQ.

About this clone: From the germline J gene comes the end of the CDR3, since the read stops 3 residues before it. The chain uses TRBV28 and TRBJ1-2, with 7 bases aligning to TRBD1. CDR1 MDHEN and CDR2 SYDVKM come from the germline V gene. CDR3 length: 16 residues. V lost 3 bases to trimming and J lost 4 bases; unmatched junction nucleotides: 11. Incomplete CDR3 DNA: TGTGCCAGCAGTTTTACGGGCAGGGGGACCTCCTATGGC. This gives the protein CASSFTGRGTSYG. The CDR3 reads in full as CASSFTGRGTSYGYTF.

Points on this clone: The read finishes 3 residues shy of the CDR3 end, and the germline J gene is used to complete it. The chain uses TRBV19 and TRBJ2-4; D is possibly TRBD2 (7 bases). Germline V CDR1 and CDR2: LNHDA, SQIVND (reference sequence). This CDR3 region has 15 residues. The part of the CDR3 DNA that was read is TGTGCCAGTAGTATACAGGGGAGGGGAAGGGCTGGT. Amino acid sequence: CASSIQGRGRAG. The full CDR3 is CASSIQGRGRAGQYF.

A remark on this clone: The DNA ends 3 residues before the CDR3 does, and the rest of the CDR3 is filled in from the germline J gene. The chain is built from TRBV7-9 and TRBJ2-3; TRBD2 might be the D (7 bases). The CDR3 totals 13 residues. Germline assignment: CDR1 SEHNR and CDR2 FQNEAQ (reference sequence). The ends were cut back, 3 bases at V and 4 bases at J, with 8 bases in the middle. The CDR3 loop reads CASSLGGPDTQYF. The sequenced part of the CDR3 DNA is TGTGCCAGCAGCTTGGGGGGGCCAGATACG.

Comments on this clone: The read comes to an end 3 residues before the CDR3 does, leaving the germline J gene to fill in the end. J is TRBJ2-3 and V is TRBV7-1, with TRBD1 matching 8 bases. TRBV7-1 is treated as an ORF (open reading frame) with a function not yet certain. The junction had 20 bases not matched to a gene; V was cut back by 3 bases and J by 3 bases. This CDR3 spans 20 amino acids. The CDR3 region is CASSSTGQGDWLRLTDTQYF. CDR3 DNA, as far as it was read: TGTGCCAGCAGCTCTACTGGACAGGGAGATTGGTTAAGGTTAACAGATACG.

Comments on this clone: A junction end diverges from the germline sequence, so it may reflect a read error. Read data end 3 residues before the CDR3 end; the end is taken from the germline J gene. Additional DNA sequences in this sample encode the identical CDR3. The chain links TRBV5-1 to TRBJ1-3, with TRBD1 matching over 7 bases. The CDR3 consists of 16 residues. Germline CDR1 reads SGHRS; CDR2 reads YFSETQ. The CDR3 protein is CASSRSGTDSGNTIYF. CDR3 DNA, as far as it was read: TGCGCCAGCAGCCGAAGCGGGACAGACTCTGGAAACACG.

Points on this clone: The read ends 3 residues shy of where the CDR3 ends; the end is completed using the germline J gene. The V gene is TRBV7-3, the J gene TRBJ2-1; a weak D match, TRBD1 (5 bases). This CDR3 region has 13 residues. The germline V and J ends were trimmed by 1 base and 8 bases, with 9 bases remaining between them. Germline loops: CDR1 SGHTA, CDR2 FQGTGA. CDR3 loop: CASSLMEQDEQFF. The DNA read from the CDR3 is TGTGCCAGCAGCTTAATGGAACAGGATGAG.

The sequenced CDR3 bases are TGTGCCAGCAGTGAGAGTCTCAGAGGTGAAAAA. It encodes CASSESLRGEK. Given in full, the CDR3 is CASSESLRGEKLFF. The chain employs TRBV6-1 and TRBJ1-4; D remains unclear. The DNA ends 3 residues before the CDR3 does, and the rest of the CDR3 is filled in from the germline J gene. The CDR3 sequence is 14 residues long. Trimming pared 3 bases from V and 7 bases from J, leaving 12 bases between. Per germline, CDR1 MNHNS and CDR2 SASEGT.

About this clone itself: With the read ending 3 residues before the CDR3 end, the germline J gene is used to fill in that end. The V call is TRBV19, the J call TRBJ1-1; 7 positions agree with TRBD1. The germline V gene has CDR1 LNHDA and CDR2 SQIVND (reference sequence). Losses at the gene ends were 5 bases for V and 0 bases for J; bases not matched to a gene: 6. The CDR3 has 15 amino acids. CDR3: CASSPRTGLNTEAFF. CDR3 bases read: TGTGCCAGTAGTCCCCGGACAGGTTTGAACACTGAA.

According to its frequency, this clone is medium-sized (0.01 to 0.1%). The read gets to within 3 residues of the CDR3 end, and the germline J gene fills in the rest. The V call is TRBV14, the J call TRBJ2-3, with TRBD1 matching 8 bases. The V segment lost 5 bases and the J segment 4 bases; nucleotides outside the gene matches: 11. Germline V gene lookup returns CDR1 SGHDN and CDR2 FVKESK. CDR3 length: 16 residues. CDR3 bases read: TGTGCCAGCAGCATCCTGACAGGGGCGTCGGCAGATACG. This translates into CASSILTGASADT. The complete CDR3 reads CASSILTGASADTQYF. Together with reference TRBV14 and TRBJ2-3, the CDR3 gives the full variable domain: EAGVTQFPSHSVIEKGQTVTLRCDPISGHDNLYWYRRVMGKEIKFLLHFVKESKQDESGMPNNRFLAERTGGTYSTLKVQPAELEDSGVYFCASSILTGASADTQYFGPGTRLTVL.

Of note for this clone: The CDR3 goes on 3 residues after the read ends, and that part is filled in from the germline J gene. The V call is TRBV2, the J call TRBJ2-1, with 13 bases that match TRBD2. Germline V CDR1 and CDR2: SNHLY, FYNNEI. V lost 5 bases and J lost 0; bases outside the gene matches: 10. The CDR3 covers 19 residues. The CDR3 bases that were read are TGTGCCAGCAGTCCCCTGGGGACTAGCGGGACTAGCTCCTACAATGAG. This codes for CASSPLGTSGTSSYNE. The whole CDR3 region reads CASSPLGTSGTSSYNEQFF.

Concerning this clone itself: The missing CDR3 end, 3 residues past where the read stops, is filled in from the germline J gene. This chain connects TRBV29-1 to TRBJ2-7; possible D gene TRBD1, 5 bases. This CDR3 contains 13 residues. Germline V gene data show CDR1 as SQVTM and CDR2 as ANQGSEA. V was shortened by 4 bases and J by 6 bases, with 16 bases between the two germline ends. The CDR3 DNA, read in part, is TGCAGCGTTGCTTGGAAAGGGGCGAGCGAG. This codes for CSVAWKGASE. The full CDR3 protein reads CSVAWKGASEQYF.

About this clone: Sequencing ends 3 residues short of the CDR3 end; the germline J gene provides the rest. The V gene is TRBV6-2 or TRBV6-3, the J gene TRBJ1-2; D possibly corresponds to TRBD1 (5 bases). Germline loops: CDR1 MNHEY, CDR2 SVGEGT. The CDR3 is made up of 14 amino acids. Partial CDR3 DNA: TGTGCCAGCAGTTACCGGGCGGGACTTTACGAC. It translates to CASSYRAGLYD. The complete CDR3 sequence is CASSYRAGLYDYTF.

With respect to this clone: The read comes to an end 3 residues before the CDR3 does, leaving the germline J gene to fill in the end. The V call is TRBV7-9, the J call TRBJ2-1; 13 positions match TRBD2. With V trimmed by 5 bases and J by 8 bases, 6 bases remained unmatched. This CDR3 contains 15 residues. Germline V gives CDR1 SEHNR, CDR2 FQNEAQ (reference sequence). CDR3 loop: CASSPTSGRWDEQFF. Partial CDR3 DNA: TGTGCCAGCAGCCCGACTAGCGGGAGGTGGGATGAG.

Worth noting for this clone: The CDR3 goes on 3 residues after the read ends, and that part is filled in from the germline J gene. The chain couples TRBV11-2 to TRBJ2-3, with 7 bases matching TRBD1. The length of the CDR3 is 12 residues. J lost 6 bases, V lost 7 bases, and 4 bases had no gene match. The germline CDR1 and CDR2 sequences are SGHAT and FQNNGV. CDR3 DNA, as far as it was read: TGTGCCAGCACCACCAGGGGGGATACG. It yields the protein CASTTRGDT. The entire CDR3 reads CASTTRGDTQYF.

Of note for this clone: The read is 3 residues too short to cover the CDR3 end, so that end is filled in from the germline J gene. The chain recombines TRBV6-2 or TRBV6-3 with TRBJ1-2, with D possibly TRBD1 on 5 matching bases. CDR3 length: 17 amino acids. Per germline, CDR1 MNHEY and CDR2 SVGEGT. CDR3 sequence: CASSYGTSGLSPLDYTF. The sequenced CDR3 bases are TGTGCCAGCAGTTACGGGACTAGCGGGCTGTCCCCCCTCGAC.

A word on this clone: Sequencing ends 3 residues short of the CDR3 end; the germline J gene provides the rest. V gene TRBV10-3 combines with J gene TRBJ2-7; TRBD1 agrees at 8 bases. CDR1 and CDR2 from the germline V gene are ENHRY and SYGVKD. The CDR3 consists of 15 residues. Trimming took 1 base from V and 5 from J; bases not matched to a gene: 7. CDR3 DNA, as far as it was read: TGTGCCATCAGTGAGTTGGGCAGGGGGCCCAACGAG. This sequence encodes CAISELGRGPNE. The complete CDR3 protein is CAISELGRGPNEQYF.

Details on this clone: The read terminates 3 residues ahead of where the CDR3 ends, so the germline J gene completes it. The J gene is TRBJ2-7, the V gene TRBV29-1, with 11 nucleotides matching TRBD1. The CDR3 has 14 residues. The trim removed 6 bases at V and 5 bases at J, leaving 9 bases unmatched. In germline, CDR1 is SQVTM, CDR2 ANQGSEA. The CDR3 DNA, read in part, is TGCAGCGTGGAATCGGGACAGGGGGGGAACGAG. Translation: CSVESGQGGNE. The complete CDR3 reads CSVESGQGGNEQYF.

With regard to this clone: Read data end 3 residues before the CDR3 end; the end is taken from the germline J gene. The chain combines TRBV14 with TRBJ2-4; 8 nucleotides agree with TRBD1. In germline, CDR1 is SGHDN, CDR2 FVKESK. The CDR3 loop spans 13 amino acids. Partial CDR3 DNA: TGTGCCAGCAGCCTCGGACAGGGAAGGCAT. Protein product: CASSLGQGRH. The full CDR3 sequence reads CASSLGQGRHQYF.

About this clone itself: The CDR3 is cut off 3 residues early in the read; its end comes from the germline J gene. The genes are TRBV28 and TRBJ2-1, with 10 bases identical to TRBD2. With V trimmed by 5 bases and J by 1 base, 14 bases remained unmatched. CDR1 MDHEN and CDR2 SYDVKM come from the germline V gene. CDR3 length equals 19 residues. CDR3 protein: CASSPLAGDLETSYNEQFF. CDR3 DNA, as far as it was read: TGTGCCAGCAGTCCTCTAGCGGGGGACCTGGAGACATCCTACAATGAG.

With regard to this clone: The read falls 3 residues short of the CDR3 end, and the missing part is taken from the germline J gene. The gene calls are TRBV6-2 or TRBV6-3 and TRBJ2-4; D may match TRBD1 or TRBD2 (6 bases each). The germline V gene encodes CDR1 MNHEY and CDR2 SVGEGT. CDR3 length: 16 residues. The CDR3 DNA, read in part, is TGTGCCAGCAGTTACAACAGGGAGGCCCCCACTTATGGT. It yields the protein CASSYNREAPTYG. The whole CDR3 is CASSYNREAPTYGQYF.

Concerning this clone itself: One end of the junction is discordant with germline, which a read error may explain. The CDR3 end is not reached by the read, which stops 3 residues before it; the germline J gene fills it in. This sample includes further DNA sequences coding for the same CDR3. The chain is built from TRBV7-9 and TRBJ1-3, with D tentatively TRBD1 (5 bases). The germline V gene has CDR1 SEHNR and CDR2 FQNEAQ (reference sequence). The CDR3 totals 15 residues. CDR3 DNA, as far as it was read: TGTGCCAGCAGCGCATTCGACAGAGTTGGAAACACA. Translating gives CASSAFDRVGNT. The full-length CDR3 reads as CASSAFDRVGNTIYF.